Below are 23 T cell receptor beta chains sequenced from a single sample in a study of immune heterogeneity within non-small cell lung tumors. Samples each supplied around 630 ng of bulk tumor genomic DNA as template. Biopsies, several per primary tumor and spaced far apart, were collected during surgery. The study enrolled patients with untreated, newly diagnosed non-small cell lung cancer who underwent curative surgery. Amplifying TCR beta CDR3 involved multiplex PCR carried out with 32 V and 13 J primers. TCRdb re-called the multiplex PCR reads through MiXCR, storing one row per CDR3 protein. This repertoire shows about 9,600 distinct CDR3 sequences, 31% found once; its top ten account for around 11%. The sample was lung tumor tissue. All receptors derive from a man in his 60s with non-small cell lung cancer.

In this sample, this clonotype turned up many times. The chain uses TRBV3-1 and TRBJ2-7; 7 bases align to TRBD1. From germline, CDR1 is LGHDT and CDR2 YNNKEL (reference sequence). CDR3 length: 14 amino acids. The ends lost 4 bases at V and 3 bases at J; junction bases unmatched: 6. In DNA, the CDR3 is TGTGCCAGCAGCCGTTACCGGGACAGCTACGAGCAGTACTTC. It encodes CASSRYRDSYEQYF.

V usage is TRBV5-1 and J usage is TRBJ2-3; D perhaps matches TRBD2 (6 bases). This CDR3 comprises 13 residues. V lost 5 bases, J lost 0 bases, and 7 bases lay in between. From germline, CDR1 is SGHRS and CDR2 YFSETQ. In nucleotides, the CDR3 is TGCGCCAGCAGTCGGGGGAGCACAGATACGCAGTATTTT. It is translated as CASSRGSTDTQYF.

J is TRBJ1-6 and V is TRBV19; D is uncertain. The CDR3 has 13 residues. The germline V gene has CDR1 LNHDA and CDR2 SQIVND (reference sequence). The ends were cut back, 5 bases at V and 9 bases at J, with 11 bases in the middle. The CDR3 region has the DNA TGTGCCAGTAGTCCCAGTACGGCTTCACCCCTCCACTTT. Amino acids: CASSPSTASPLHF.

This clonotype qualifies as medium-sized. The V gene is TRBV27, the J gene TRBJ2-3, with TRBD2 matching over 7 bases. The J segment lost 4 bases and the V segment lost 3 bases, leaving 10 bases of the junction unmatched. The CDR3 totals 16 residues. Germline CDR1 MNHEY, CDR2 SMNVEV (reference sequence). CDR3 sequence reads: CASSFRGGSGADTQYF. CDR3 DNA: TGTGCCAGCAGTTTTAGGGGCGGGAGTGGCGCAGATACGCAGTATTTT.

This clonotype was counted ten times or more. V is TRBV20-1 and J is TRBJ2-6, with unresolved D. V was clipped by 3 bases and J by 0 bases, with 6 bases between them. Per the germline V gene, CDR1 is DFQATT and CDR2 is SNEGSKA (reference sequence). This CDR3 region has 14 residues. CDR3 nucleotide sequence: TGCAGTGCTAGCCCGGACTCTGGGGCCAACGTCCTGACTTTC. This translates into CSASPDSGANVLTF.

This clonotype rates as medium-sized. The genes are TRBV15 and TRBJ2-7; possible D gene TRBD1, 5 bases. CDR1 and CDR2 from the germline V gene are LNHNV and YYDKDF (reference sequence). V lost 0 bases and J 5 bases, leaving 14 bases between the germline ends. The CDR3 spans 15 residues. The CDR3 region has the DNA TGTGCCACCAGCAGAGATGTCAGGGTAACAAACGAGCAGTACTTC. Protein sequence: CATSRDVRVTNEQYF.

This chain connects TRBV20-1 to TRBJ2-1; unclear D gene. Germline V gives CDR1 DFQATT, CDR2 SNEGSKA (reference sequence). The CDR3 is 12 residues long. Trimming shortened V by 3 bases and J by 9 bases, and 12 bases separated the two germline ends. The CDR3 is CSASPLDGEQFF. DNA of the CDR3: TGCAGTGCTAGCCCCCTAGACGGTGAGCAGTTCTTC.

This clonotype showed up many times. The chain is built from TRBV29-1 and TRBJ2-1; a possible D gene is TRBD2 (5 bases). Per the germline V gene, CDR1 is SQVTM and CDR2 is ANQGSEA. The V and J ends lost 5 bases and 3 bases respectively, with 14 bases between them. The CDR3 is made up of 14 amino acids. The CDR3 protein is CSVLGMGSYNEQFF. The CDR3 DNA sequence: TGCAGCGTTCTCGGGATGGGGAGCTACAATGAGCAGTTCTTC.

Judged by abundance, this clonotype is medium-sized. The chain links TRBV4-2 to TRBJ2-7; no definite D call. The V end was cut by 1 base, the J end by 6 bases, with 10 bases between. This CDR3 has 13 residues. Looked up from germline, CDR1 is LGHNA and CDR2 is YNFKEQ. The DNA of the CDR3 is TGTGCCAGCAGCCAAGCCCTGGGGTTCGAGCAGTACTTC. It yields the protein CASSQALGFEQYF.

By sample fraction, this clonotype is medium-sized. This sequence joins TRBV12-5 and TRBJ2-7; D uncertain. With 5 bases removed from V and 6 bases from J, the gap between germline ends came to 8 bases. The CDR3 contains 11 residues. Germline CDR1 is LGHNT and CDR2 is FRNRAP. CDR3 bases: TGTGCTAGTGGTCTAATTGGCGAGCAGTACTTC. This codes for CASGLIGEQYF.

A word on this clonotype: A much larger clone is a single base away; this may be a read error. The chain combines TRBV6-1 with TRBJ2-5, with 7 bases aligning to TRBD2. V dropped 3 bases and J dropped 5; count of bases not matched to a gene: 3. Germline CDR1 is MNHNS and CDR2 is SASEGT. The CDR3 has 13 amino acids. CDR3 amino acids: CASSDIGRETQYF. The CDR3 nucleotides are TGTGCCAGCAGTGACATCGGGAGGGAGACCCAGTACTTC.

Written as DNA, the CDR3 is TGTGCCAGCAAAAGGACAGGGGATAGGGACTATGGCTACACCTTC. This encodes CASKRTGDRDYGYTF. The chain employs TRBV6-2 or TRBV6-3 and TRBJ1-2, with 9 bases aligning to TRBD1. J gave up 3 bases and V 7 bases, and 9 bases lay outside the gene matches. The germline CDR1 and CDR2 sequences are MNHEY and SVGEGT. There are 15 residues in the CDR3.

This clonotype was observed many times. This chain uses TRBV9 with TRBJ1-2, with D tentatively TRBD1 (6 bases). The CDR3 totals 14 residues. Trimming removed 0 bases from V and 7 bases from J, with 13 bases in between. From germline, CDR1 is SGDLS and CDR2 YYNGEE. CDR3 amino acids: CASSVALLGGGYTF. The CDR3 coding sequence is TGTGCCAGCAGCGTAGCACTCCTAGGGGGTGGCTACACCTTC.

The CDR3 DNA reads TGTGCCAGTAGTATGGGGGCCCGCTCCTACAATGAGCAGTTCTTC. It encodes CASSMGARSYNEQFF. This chain connects TRBV19 to TRBJ2-1; possible D gene TRBD1, 6 bases. Trimming pared 3 bases from V and 0 bases from J, leaving 9 bases between. Germline loops: CDR1 LNHDA, CDR2 SQIVND (reference sequence). CDR3 length: 15 amino acids.

This clonotype is categorized as medium-sized. CDR3: CAWDRRTDEQYF. The CDR3, as DNA: TGTGCCTGGGACCGGAGGACCGACGAGCAGTACTTC. This chain connects TRBV30 to TRBJ2-7, with D perhaps TRBD2 (5 bases). The V gene's germline CDR1 is GTSNPN and CDR2 SVGIG (reference sequence). V shed 5 bases and J shed 5 bases, with 13 bases lying between them. CDR3 length: 12 residues.

About this clonotype itself: A much larger clone lies a single base off, so this may be a read error. The rearrangement uses TRBV20-1 and TRBJ1-1; 7 bases agree with TRBD1. CDR1 is DFQATT, CDR2 SNEGSKA, per germline (reference sequence). CDR3 size: 14 residues. The CDR3 nucleotides read TGCAGCGCCTCATGGGACAGCATGAACACTGAAGCTTTCTTT. This sequence encodes CSASWDSMNTEAFF.

As regards this clonotype: A much larger clone is a single base away; this may be a read error. The genes are TRBV11-2 and TRBJ2-3; D is undetermined. The germline gives CDR1 SGHAT, CDR2 FQNNGV. This CDR3 is 13 amino acids long. The CDR3 DNA sequence: TGTGCCAGCAGCTGGGTGGGCACAGATACGCGGTATTTT. It is translated as CASSWVGTDTRYF. Full variable domain (rest looked up from reference TRBV11-2 and TRBJ2-3): EAGVAQSPRYKIIEKRQSVAFWCNPISGHATLYWYQQILGQGPKLLIQFQNNGVVDDSQLPKDRFSAERLKGVDSTLKIQPAKLEDSAVYLCASSWVGTDTRYFGPGTRLTVL.

This clonotype was observed many times. This chain connects TRBV20-1 to TRBJ2-1; D is undetermined. This CDR3 has 12 amino acids. The V end lost 0 bases, the J end lost 9 bases, and 9 bases lay between the germline ends. Germline values: CDR1 DFQATT, CDR2 SNEGSKA (reference sequence). CDR3 bases: TGCAGTGCTAGAGAGACGCATGGTGAGCAGTTCTTC. As protein: CSARETHGEQFF.

This clonotype qualifies as medium-sized. The chain recombines TRBV10-3 with TRBJ1-1; the match to TRBD1 covers 10 bases. This CDR3 has 15 amino acids. The germline V gene has CDR1 ENHRY and CDR2 SYGVKD. Unmatched junction bases numbered 9, after V lost 4 bases and J lost 7 bases. CDR3 loop: CAISAGDRGKDEAFF. As DNA, the CDR3 is TGTGCCATCAGTGCTGGGGACAGGGGAAAAGATGAAGCTTTCTTT.

The V call is TRBV20-1, the J call TRBJ2-7; no clear D gene. Germline lookup yields CDR1 DFQATT and CDR2 SNEGSKA (reference sequence). The CDR3 extends over 13 amino acids. V was pared by 8 bases and J by 2 bases, with 16 bases between. The CDR3 DNA reads TGCAGTTCCCCCCCCACAGACCCCTACGAGCAGTACTTC. It is translated as CSSPPTDPYEQYF.

V usage is TRBV30 and J usage is TRBJ1-3; a possible D gene is TRBD1 (5 bases). Looked up from germline, CDR1 is GTSNPN and CDR2 is SVGIG (reference sequence). Trimming removed 0 bases at V and 0 bases at J, with 15 bases between. The CDR3 is 17 amino acids. Written as DNA, the CDR3 is TGTGCCTGGAGTGTAAGCACAGGACAACACTCTGGAAACACCATATATTTT. This translates into CAWSVSTGQHSGNTIYF.

By share of the sample, this clonotype is medium-sized (0.01 to 0.1%). Here the CDR3 DNA reads TGTGCCAGCAGCGTAGCACTTGGGGCAGGGGGCGGCTATGGCTACACCTTC. Its translation: CASSVALGAGGGYGYTF. The chain couples TRBV9 to TRBJ1-2; TRBD1 agrees at 8 bases. Germline V lookup: CDR1 SGDLS, CDR2 YYNGEE. The length of the CDR3 is 17 residues. Trimming cost V 0 bases and J 4 bases; bases outside gene matches: 11.

This clonotype was counted between two and nine times. The rearrangement links TRBV9 to TRBJ2-2, with D tentatively TRBD1 or TRBD2 (5 bases each). Trimming stripped 3 bases from V and 8 bases from J, with 11 bases between. Looked up from germline, CDR1 is SGDLS and CDR2 is YYNGEE. The CDR3 runs 13 residues. The CDR3 reads CASSGDRRGELFF. In nucleotides, the CDR3 is TGTGCCAGCAGCGGGGACCGCCGGGGGGAGCTGTTTTTT.